This TCR beta chain was documented in a study of blood T cell repertoires in COVID-19. Method: immunoSEQ multiplex PCR; TCRdb's copy keeps in-frame clones and lacks some. This sample has around 130,000 clones, with roughly 72% found just once. CDR1 SGHKS and CDR2 YYEKEE come from the germline V gene (reference sequence). The junction had 9 bases not matched to a gene; V was cut back by 0 bases and J by 2 bases. This CDR3 has 17 amino acids. V is TRBV5-5 and J is TRBJ1-2, with TRBD1 matching over 8 bases. The source is a human donor in a cohort sampled during active COVID-19. The sample consisted of peripheral blood. DNA of the CDR3: TGTGCCAGCAGCTTGGCCTGGGCAGGGGGCGCCAACTATGGCTACACCTTC. Protein: CASSLAWAGGANYGYTF.